This TCR beta chain was sequenced for a study of vaccination and CD4 T cells after COVID-19. Study-wide background: Post-COVID draws came a median approximately 93 days after diagnosis (range 35 to 161). In the control cultures, a CEFX pool, an HIV-1 Nef pool, or no peptide was supplied.

Time point given: late sampling 161 to 241 days after vaccination in a few convalescent patients. As to treatment: approximately 9-day PBMC culture with coronavirus spike peptide pools or control peptides (ViraFEST assay). TCR sequencing followed the expansion of antigen-specific T cells with peptide pools in ViraFEST. March to December 2020 was the span of positive PCR dates, which predated US Alpha, Beta and Delta variants. This clonotype was seen only a few times. Antigen: not known. CD4+ T cells that had been cultured provided DNA sequenced with the Oncomine TCR Beta short-read assay. TCRdb recomputed calls from the PCR reads with MiXCR, one row per CDR3 protein. The table shows tens of thousands of distinct CDR3 sequences, with about 33% occurring only once. The TCR comes from a human donor who had recovered from COVID-19. The specimen was CD4+ T cells from blood, cultured in vitro, collected about 7 months after SARS-CoV-2 vaccination.

As DNA, the CDR3 is TGTGCCAGCAGCCTCCGACAGGGCGAGGATGAGCAGTACTTC. Translated, it gives CASSLRQGEDEQYF. The V call is TRBV7-9, the J call TRBJ2-7; the match to TRBD1 covers 7 bases. This CDR3 is 14 amino acids long. CDR1 and CDR2 from the germline V gene are SEHNR and FQNEAQ (reference sequence). Trimming removed 5 bases from V and 7 bases from J; junction bases left unmatched: 11.